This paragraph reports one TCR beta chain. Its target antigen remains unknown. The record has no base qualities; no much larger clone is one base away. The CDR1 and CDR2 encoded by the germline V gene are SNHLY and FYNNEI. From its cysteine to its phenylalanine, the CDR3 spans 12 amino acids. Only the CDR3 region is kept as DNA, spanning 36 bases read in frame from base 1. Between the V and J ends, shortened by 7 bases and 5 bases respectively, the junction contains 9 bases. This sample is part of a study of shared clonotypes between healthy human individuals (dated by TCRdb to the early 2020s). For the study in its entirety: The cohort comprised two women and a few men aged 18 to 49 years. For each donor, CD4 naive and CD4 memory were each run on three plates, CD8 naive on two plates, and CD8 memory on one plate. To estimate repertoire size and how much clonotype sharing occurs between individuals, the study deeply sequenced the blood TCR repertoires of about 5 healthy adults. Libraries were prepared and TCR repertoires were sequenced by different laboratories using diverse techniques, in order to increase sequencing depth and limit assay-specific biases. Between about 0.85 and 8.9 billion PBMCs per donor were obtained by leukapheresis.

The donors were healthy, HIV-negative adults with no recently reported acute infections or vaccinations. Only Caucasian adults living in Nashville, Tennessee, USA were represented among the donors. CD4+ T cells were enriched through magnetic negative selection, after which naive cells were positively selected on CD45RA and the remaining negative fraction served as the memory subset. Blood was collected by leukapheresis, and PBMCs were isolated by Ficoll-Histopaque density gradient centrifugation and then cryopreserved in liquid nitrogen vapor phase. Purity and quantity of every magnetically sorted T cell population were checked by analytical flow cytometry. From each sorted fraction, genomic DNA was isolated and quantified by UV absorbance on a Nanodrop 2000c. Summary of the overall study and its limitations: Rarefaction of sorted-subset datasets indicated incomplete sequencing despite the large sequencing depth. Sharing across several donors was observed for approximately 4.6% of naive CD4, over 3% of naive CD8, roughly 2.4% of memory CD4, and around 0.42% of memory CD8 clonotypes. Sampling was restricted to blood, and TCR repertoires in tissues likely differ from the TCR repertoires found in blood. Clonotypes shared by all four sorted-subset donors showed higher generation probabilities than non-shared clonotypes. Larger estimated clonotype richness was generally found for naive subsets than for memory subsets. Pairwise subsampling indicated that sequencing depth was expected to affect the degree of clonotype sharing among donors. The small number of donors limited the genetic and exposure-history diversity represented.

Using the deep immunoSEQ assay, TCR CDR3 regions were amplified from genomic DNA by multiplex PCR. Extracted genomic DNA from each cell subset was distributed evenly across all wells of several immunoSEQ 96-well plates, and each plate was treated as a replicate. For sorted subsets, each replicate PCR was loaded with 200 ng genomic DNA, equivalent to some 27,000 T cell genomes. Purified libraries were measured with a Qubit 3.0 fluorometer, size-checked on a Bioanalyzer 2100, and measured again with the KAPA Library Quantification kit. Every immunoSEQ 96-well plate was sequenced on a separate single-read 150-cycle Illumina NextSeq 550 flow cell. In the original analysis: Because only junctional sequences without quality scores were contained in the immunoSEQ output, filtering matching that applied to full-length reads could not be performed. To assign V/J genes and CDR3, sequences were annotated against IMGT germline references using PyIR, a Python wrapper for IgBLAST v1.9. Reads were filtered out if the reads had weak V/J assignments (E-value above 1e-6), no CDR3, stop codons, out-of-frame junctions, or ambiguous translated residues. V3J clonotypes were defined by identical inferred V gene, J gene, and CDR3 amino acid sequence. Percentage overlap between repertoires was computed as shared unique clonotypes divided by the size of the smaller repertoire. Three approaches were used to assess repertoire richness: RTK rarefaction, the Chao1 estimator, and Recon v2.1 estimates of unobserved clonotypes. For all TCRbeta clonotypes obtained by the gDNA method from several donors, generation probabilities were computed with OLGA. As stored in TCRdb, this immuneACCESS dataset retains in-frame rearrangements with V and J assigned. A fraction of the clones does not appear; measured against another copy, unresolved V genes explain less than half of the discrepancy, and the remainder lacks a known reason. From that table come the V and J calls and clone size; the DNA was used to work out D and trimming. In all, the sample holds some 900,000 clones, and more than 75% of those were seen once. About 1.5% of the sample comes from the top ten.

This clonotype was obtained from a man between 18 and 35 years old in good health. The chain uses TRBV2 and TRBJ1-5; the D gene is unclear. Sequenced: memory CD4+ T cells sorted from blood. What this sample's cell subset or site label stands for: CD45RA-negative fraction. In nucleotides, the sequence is TGTGCCAGCAATCTCCCGGATCAGCCCCAGCATTTT. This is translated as CASNLPDQPQHF. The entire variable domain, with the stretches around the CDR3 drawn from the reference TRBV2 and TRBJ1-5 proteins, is EPEVTQTPSHQVTQMGQEVILRCVPISNHLYFYWYRQILGQKVEFLVSFYNNEISEKSEIFDDQFSVERPDGSNFTLKIRSTKLEDSAMYFCASNLPDQPQHFGDGTRLSIL.